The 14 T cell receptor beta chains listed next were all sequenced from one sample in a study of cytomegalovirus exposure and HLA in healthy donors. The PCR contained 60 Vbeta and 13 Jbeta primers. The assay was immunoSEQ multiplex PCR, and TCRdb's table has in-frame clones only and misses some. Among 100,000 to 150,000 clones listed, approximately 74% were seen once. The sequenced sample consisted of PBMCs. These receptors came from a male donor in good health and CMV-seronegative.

CDR3 amino acids: CASSLSSGNTGELFF. The CDR3 DNA reads TGCGCCAGCAGCTTGTCTAGCGGGAACACCGGGGAGCTGTTTTTT. The genes are TRBV5-1 and TRBJ2-2; TRBD2 agrees at 7 bases. Germline V lookup: CDR1 SGHRS, CDR2 YFSETQ. V was clipped by 1 base and J by 1 base; unmatched bases: 1. The CDR3 length is 15 residues.

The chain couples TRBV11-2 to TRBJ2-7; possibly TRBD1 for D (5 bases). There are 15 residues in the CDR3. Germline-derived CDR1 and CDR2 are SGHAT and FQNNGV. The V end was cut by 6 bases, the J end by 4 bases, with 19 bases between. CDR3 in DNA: TGTGCCAGCAGTGTTACGGGCAGGGTGGGATACGAGCAGTACTTC. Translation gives CASSVTGRVGYEQYF.

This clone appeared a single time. The CDR3 protein is CASSFLAGEGNEQFF. The CDR3 region has the DNA TGTGCCAGCAGCTTCCTAGCGGGAGAAGGTAATGAGCAGTTCTTC. V and J are TRBV7-3 and TRBJ2-1; 10 bases fit TRBD2. The CDR3 has 15 residues. Germline V gives CDR1 SGHTA, CDR2 FQGTGA. Trimming at V came to 3 bases and at J to 7 bases, leaving 6 bases not matched to a gene.

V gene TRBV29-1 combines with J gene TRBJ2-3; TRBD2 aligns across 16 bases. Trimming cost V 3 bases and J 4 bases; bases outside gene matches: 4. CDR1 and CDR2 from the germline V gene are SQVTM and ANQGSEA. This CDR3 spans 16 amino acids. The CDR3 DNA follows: TGCAGCGTTGACCCCGGGACTAGCGGGAGGGCAGATACGCAGTATTTT. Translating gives CSVDPGTSGRADTQYF.

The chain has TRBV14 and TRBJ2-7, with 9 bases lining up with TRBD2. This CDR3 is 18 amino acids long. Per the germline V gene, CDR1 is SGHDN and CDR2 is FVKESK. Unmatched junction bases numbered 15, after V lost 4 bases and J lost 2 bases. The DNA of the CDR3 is TGTGCCAGCAGCCCCATAGCGGGAGTGTCTCGTGGAGCCTACGAGCAGTACTTC. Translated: CASSPIAGVSRGAYEQYF.

The CDR3 reads CASSFLDRARYNEQFF. As DNA, the CDR3 is TGTGCCAGCAGCTTCCTCGACAGGGCGCGCTACAATGAGCAGTTCTTC. The rearrangement joins TRBV5-6 to TRBJ2-1, with 7 bases aligning to TRBD1. Germline lookup yields CDR1 SGHDT and CDR2 YYEEEE. V was clipped by 2 bases and J by 3 bases; unmatched bases: 8. The CDR3 consists of 16 residues.

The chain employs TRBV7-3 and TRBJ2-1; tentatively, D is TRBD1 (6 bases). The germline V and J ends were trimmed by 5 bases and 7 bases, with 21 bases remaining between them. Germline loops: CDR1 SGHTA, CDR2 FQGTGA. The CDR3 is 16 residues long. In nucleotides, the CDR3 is TGTGCCAGCAGCAGAGGACAGATCCCCCACGGGAATGAGCAGTTCTTC. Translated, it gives CASSRGQIPHGNEQFF.

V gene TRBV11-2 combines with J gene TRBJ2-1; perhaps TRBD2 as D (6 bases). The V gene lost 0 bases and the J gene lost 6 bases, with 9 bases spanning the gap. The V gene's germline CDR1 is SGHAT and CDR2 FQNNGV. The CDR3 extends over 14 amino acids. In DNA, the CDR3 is TGTGCCAGCAGCTTAGATCAGGGAGGCAATGAGCAGTTCTTC. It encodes CASSLDQGGNEQFF. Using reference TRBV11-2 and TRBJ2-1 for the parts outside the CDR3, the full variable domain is EAGVAQSPRYKIIEKRQSVAFWCNPISGHATLYWYQQILGQGPKLLIQFQNNGVVDDSQLPKDRFSAERLKGVDSTLKIQPAKLEDSAVYLCASSLDQGGNEQFFGPGTRLTVL.

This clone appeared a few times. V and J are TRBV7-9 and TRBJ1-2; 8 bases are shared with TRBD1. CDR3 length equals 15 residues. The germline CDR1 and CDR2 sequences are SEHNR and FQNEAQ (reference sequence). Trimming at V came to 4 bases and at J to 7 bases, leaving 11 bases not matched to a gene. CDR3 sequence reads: CASSSTGVTGAGYTF. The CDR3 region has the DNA TGTGCCAGCAGCTCGACCGGGGTGACAGGGGCTGGCTACACCTTC.

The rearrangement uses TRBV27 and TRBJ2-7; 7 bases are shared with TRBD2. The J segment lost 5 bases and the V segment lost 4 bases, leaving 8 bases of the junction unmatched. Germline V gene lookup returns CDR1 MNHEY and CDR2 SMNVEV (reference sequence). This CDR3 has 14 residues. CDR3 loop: CASSSGGMRDEQYF. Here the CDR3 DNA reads TGTGCCAGCAGTTCGGGGGGAATGCGGGACGAGCAGTACTTC.

In nucleotides, the CDR3 is TGTGCCAGCAGCTCAGGGCGGACTGAAGCTTTCTTT. Translating gives CASSSGRTEAFF. The chain joins TRBV7-9 to TRBJ1-1; D is possibly TRBD1 (5 bases). The ends were cut back, 4 bases at V and 5 bases at J, with 8 bases in the middle. CDR3 size: 12 residues. The germline V gene encodes CDR1 SEHNR and CDR2 FQNEAQ (reference sequence).

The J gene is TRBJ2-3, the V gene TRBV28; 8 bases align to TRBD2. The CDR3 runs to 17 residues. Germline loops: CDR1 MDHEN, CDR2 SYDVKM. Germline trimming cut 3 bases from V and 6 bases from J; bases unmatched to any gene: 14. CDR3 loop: CASSFSSGGTSWDTQYF. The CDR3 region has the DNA TGTGCCAGCAGTTTTTCGAGCGGGGGAACTAGCTGGGATACGCAGTATTTT.

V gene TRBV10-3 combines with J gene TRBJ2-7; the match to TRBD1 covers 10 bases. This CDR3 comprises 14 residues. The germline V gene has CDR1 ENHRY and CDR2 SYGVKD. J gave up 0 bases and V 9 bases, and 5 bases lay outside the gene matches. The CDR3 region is CAIGRDRGSYEQYF. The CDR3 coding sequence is TGTGCCATTGGCCGGGACAGGGGCTCCTACGAGCAGTACTTC.

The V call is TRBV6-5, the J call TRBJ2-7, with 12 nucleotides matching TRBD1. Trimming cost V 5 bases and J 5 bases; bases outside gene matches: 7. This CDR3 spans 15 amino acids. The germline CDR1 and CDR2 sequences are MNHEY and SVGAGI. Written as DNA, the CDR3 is TGTGCCAGCAGTACCCCCGGGACAGGGGGCGACGAGCAGTACTTC. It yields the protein CASSTPGTGGDEQYF.